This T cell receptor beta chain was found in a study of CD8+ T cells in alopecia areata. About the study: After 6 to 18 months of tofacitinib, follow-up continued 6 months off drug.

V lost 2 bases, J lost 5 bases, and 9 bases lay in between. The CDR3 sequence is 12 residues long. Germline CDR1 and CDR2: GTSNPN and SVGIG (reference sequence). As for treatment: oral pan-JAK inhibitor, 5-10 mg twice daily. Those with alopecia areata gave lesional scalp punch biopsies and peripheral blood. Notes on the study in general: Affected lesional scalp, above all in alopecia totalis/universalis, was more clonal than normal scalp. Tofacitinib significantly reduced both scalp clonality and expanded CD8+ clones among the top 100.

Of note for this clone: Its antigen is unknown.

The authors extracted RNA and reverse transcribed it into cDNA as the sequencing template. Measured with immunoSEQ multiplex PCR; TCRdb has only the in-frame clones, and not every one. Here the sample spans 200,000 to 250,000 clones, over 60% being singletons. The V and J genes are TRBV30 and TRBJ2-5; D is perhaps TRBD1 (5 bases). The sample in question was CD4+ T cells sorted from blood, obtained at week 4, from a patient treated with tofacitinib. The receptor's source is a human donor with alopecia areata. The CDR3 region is CAWSPRDETQYF. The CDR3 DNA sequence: TGTGCCTGGAGTCCCAGGGATGAGACCCAGTACTTC.